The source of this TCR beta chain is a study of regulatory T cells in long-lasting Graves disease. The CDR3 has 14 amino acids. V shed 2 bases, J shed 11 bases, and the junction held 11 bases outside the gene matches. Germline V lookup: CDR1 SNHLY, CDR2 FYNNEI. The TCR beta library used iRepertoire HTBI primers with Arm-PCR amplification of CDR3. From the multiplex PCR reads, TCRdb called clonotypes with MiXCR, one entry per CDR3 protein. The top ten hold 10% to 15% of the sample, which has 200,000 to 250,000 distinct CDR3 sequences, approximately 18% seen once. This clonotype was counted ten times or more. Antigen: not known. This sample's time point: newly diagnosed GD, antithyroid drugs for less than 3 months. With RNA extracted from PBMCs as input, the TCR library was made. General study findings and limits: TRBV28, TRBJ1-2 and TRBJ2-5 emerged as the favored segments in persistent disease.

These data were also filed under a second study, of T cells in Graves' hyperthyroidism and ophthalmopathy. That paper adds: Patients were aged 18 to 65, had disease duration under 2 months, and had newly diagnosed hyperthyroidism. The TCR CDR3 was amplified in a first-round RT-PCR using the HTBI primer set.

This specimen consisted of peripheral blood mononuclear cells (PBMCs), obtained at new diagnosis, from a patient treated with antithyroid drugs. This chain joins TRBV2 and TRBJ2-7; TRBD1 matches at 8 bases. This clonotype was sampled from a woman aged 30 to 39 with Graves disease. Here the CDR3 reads CASSEPGTGDIEYF. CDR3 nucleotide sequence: TGTGCCAGCAGTGAACCTGGGACAGGCGATATAGAGTACTTC.